The 20 T cell receptor beta chains in this list originate from one sample, sequenced in a study of blood T cell repertoires in COVID-19. This table comes from immunoSEQ multiplex PCR, and its TCRdb copy is limited to in-frame clones, with some not included. Of 250,000 to 300,000 clones listed, nearly 90% are singletons. Input material: peripheral blood. The receptor set was obtained from a woman aged 60 to 75 with COVID-19, enrolled during active disease.

The chain carries TRBV15 and TRBJ1-1; 7 bases map to TRBD1. The germline V gene encodes CDR1 LNHNV and CDR2 YYDKDF (reference sequence). V trimming: 10 bases; J trimming: 4 bases; junction bases outside the gene matches: 3. This CDR3 has 11 amino acids. CDR3 coding DNA: TGTGCCATCAGGACAGGCACTGAAGCTTTCTTT. As protein: CAIRTGTEAFF.

The gene calls are TRBV4-3 and TRBJ2-1; 8 bases are shared with TRBD1. The CDR3 consists of 16 residues. Germline CDR1 reads LGHNA; CDR2 reads YSLEER. J lost 7 bases, V lost 1 base, and 9 bases had no gene match. The CDR3 DNA reads as TGCGCCAGCAGCCAAGCTTGGCAGGGGGCCGGGAATGAGCAGTTCTTC. It yields the protein CASSQAWQGAGNEQFF.

This clone was recorded a few times. The chain is built from TRBV11-3 and TRBJ2-1, with a possible D match to TRBD1 (5 bases). This CDR3 has 14 residues. V was clipped by 1 base and J by 6 bases, with 10 bases between them. Germline V lookup: CDR1 SGHNT, CDR2 YENEEA. The CDR3 is CASSLVRTSNEQFF. The DNA for the CDR3 is TGTGCCAGCAGCTTAGTTCGGACAAGCAATGAGCAGTTCTTC.

The J gene is TRBJ1-4, the V gene TRBV21-1; the table names TRBD1, a call not compared with the DNA. TRBV21-1 is described as a pseudogene. This CDR3 has 14 residues. The CDR3 reads CASMTDRGFEKLFF. CDR3 sequence (DNA): TGTGCCAGCATGACGGACAGGGGGTTTGAAAAACTGTTTTTT.

This chain uses TRBV10-1 with TRBJ1-5, with D uncertain. The V end was cut by 8 bases, the J end by 0 bases, with 23 bases between. Per the germline V gene, CDR1 is WNHNN and CDR2 is SYGVQD (reference sequence). The CDR3 sequence is 18 residues long. Written as DNA, the CDR3 is TGCGCCAGCCGAACGGATTCGGAGCCCTTACATAGCAATCAGCCCCAGCATTTT. Its protein product is CASRTDSEPLHSNQPQHF.

The V and J genes are TRBV4-2 and TRBJ2-1, with TRBD1 as a possible D gene (7 bases). Germline V gives CDR1 LGHNA, CDR2 YNFKEQ. Trimming took off 11 bases at V and 5 bases at J, with 19 bases between the two ends. CDR3 length: 14 residues. Here the CDR3 DNA reads TGTGCCTCGACCCGGGGGACAGCCAACAATGAGCAGTTCTTC. It specifies CASTRGTANNEQFF.

The rearrangement links TRBV29-1 to TRBJ1-5, with D possibly matching TRBD1 (6 bases). Trimming stripped 4 bases from V and 2 bases from J, with 12 bases between. Germline V gene data show CDR1 as SQVTM and CDR2 as ANQGSEA. CDR3 length equals 14 residues. The CDR3 DNA is TGCAGCGTTGGGGAGGGGGTAGGCAATCAGCCCCAGCATTTT. Amino acid sequence: CSVGEGVGNQPQHF.

The chain links TRBV11-1 to TRBJ2-5; 11 bases align to TRBD1. Germline V gives CDR1 SGHAT, CDR2 FQDESV (reference sequence). This CDR3 is built from 16 residues. V lost 5 bases, J lost 5 bases, and 10 bases stayed unmatched. The CDR3 DNA is TGTGCCAGCAGCCGACGGACAGGGGGCAAAGGGGAGACCCAGTACTTC. Its protein is CASSRRTGGKGETQYF.

J is TRBJ2-1 and V is TRBV7-2; D not resolved. Germline CDR1 reads SGHTA; CDR2 reads FQGNSA. Deletions cut 1 base from V and 5 bases from J, with 12 bases between. This CDR3 comprises 15 residues. The CDR3 DNA reads as TGTGCCAGCAGCTTAGGTACAGCAAAAAACAATGAGCAGTTCTTC. Translating gives CASSLGTAKNNEQFF.

The chain links TRBV10-3 to TRBJ2-1; 12 bases align to TRBD2. Germline V CDR1 and CDR2: ENHRY, SYGVKD. V lost 6 bases to trimming and J lost 7 bases; unmatched junction nucleotides: 7. The CDR3 is made up of 15 amino acids. The CDR3 nucleotides read TGTGCCATCAGCCAGGGAGGGACTAGCGGGAATGAGCAGTTCTTC. Protein product: CAISQGGTSGNEQFF.

The chain combines TRBV5-1 with TRBJ2-2, with D possibly being TRBD1 (6 bases). CDR3 length: 14 residues. Germline V gene lookup returns CDR1 SGHRS and CDR2 YFSETQ. Trimming shortened V by 5 bases and J by 3 bases, and 11 bases separated the two germline ends. The CDR3 is CASRQGPYTGELFF. The CDR3 DNA reads TGCGCCAGCAGGCAGGGGCCCTACACCGGGGAGCTGTTTTTT.

The rearrangement links TRBV19 to TRBJ1-2; the D gene is possibly TRBD1 (6 bases). Trimming left V 5 bases short and J 8 bases short, with 18 bases between. CDR1 is LNHDA and CDR2 is SQIVND in the germline V gene (reference sequence). CDR3 length: 14 residues. In nucleotides, the CDR3 is TGTGCCAGTAGTCCCTCGACAGGCTTGGGCGGCTACACCTTC. As protein: CASSPSTGLGGYTF.

This clone appeared a few times. Different DNA sequences within this sample yield the same CDR3. The chain is built from TRBV19 and TRBJ2-7; the D gene is possibly TRBD2 (5 bases). The CDR3 runs to 13 residues. Germline CDR1 LNHDA, CDR2 SQIVND (reference sequence). Trimming removed 3 bases at V and 3 bases at J, with 9 bases between. CDR3 nucleotides: TGTGCCAGTAGTATTAGCGCGGGCTACGAGCAGTACTTC. Translation gives CASSISAGYEQYF.

This chain uses TRBV2 with TRBJ1-1; D might be TRBD1 (5 bases). The germline gives CDR1 SNHLY, CDR2 FYNNEI. Deletions cut 11 bases from V and 2 bases from J, with 21 bases between. CDR3 length equals 15 residues. CDR3 protein: CAGAVGGVGNTEAFF. The CDR3 nucleotides read TGTGCCGGGGCCGTTGGGGGGGTCGGAAACACTGAAGCTTTCTTT.

The chain links TRBV19 to TRBJ1-1, with a possible D match to TRBD1 (6 bases). CDR3 length: 15 amino acids. The germline V gene has CDR1 LNHDA and CDR2 SQIVND (reference sequence). Trimming stripped 4 bases from V and 1 base from J, with 13 bases between. The CDR3 nucleotides are TGTGCCAGTAGTAACAGGGATAGGGCGAACACTGAAGCTTTCTTT. Amino acids: CASSNRDRANTEAFF.

The rearrangement uses TRBV19 and TRBJ2-1; 9 bases match TRBD2. The junction had 15 bases not matched to a gene; V was cut back by 8 bases and J by 7 bases. There are 16 residues in the CDR3. Germline CDR1 reads LNHDA; CDR2 reads SQIVND (reference sequence). CDR3 protein: CASSILAGYSGNEQFF. In DNA, the CDR3 is TGTGCCAGTTCCATTCTAGCGGGGTATAGCGGAAATGAGCAGTTCTTC.

The rearrangement links TRBV5-4 to TRBJ1-1, with D maybe TRBD1 (6 bases). This CDR3 contains 13 residues. V was trimmed by 5 bases and J by 7 bases, leaving 15 bases between them. CDR1 SGHNT and CDR2 YYREEE come from the germline V gene (reference sequence). The CDR3 spells CASSNRVGLEAFF. DNA for the CDR3: TGTGCCAGCAGTAACAGGGTCGGACTTGAAGCTTTCTTT.

This clone has a handful of counts. This chain joins TRBV10-3 and TRBJ1-4, with 8 bases identical to TRBD1. This CDR3 has 17 residues. Germline V gene sequence: CDR1 ENHRY, CDR2 SYGVKD. Trimming removed 10 bases from V and 7 bases from J; junction bases left unmatched: 20. CDR3 sequence (DNA): TGTGCCACCTCATCTCAGGCCCTTACAGGGGGAGGTGAAAAACTGTTTTTT. Translating gives CATSSQALTGGGEKLFF.

The V call is TRBV12-3 or TRBV12-4, the J call TRBJ1-2, with D perhaps TRBD1 (5 bases). The ends were cut back, 6 bases at V and 5 bases at J, with 13 bases in the middle. There are 13 residues in the CDR3. The CDR3: CASSLRVGYGYTF. The CDR3 DNA follows: TGTGCCAGCAGCCTCAGGGTAGGGTATGGCTACACCTTC.

This sequence joins TRBV10-1 and TRBJ2-1, with 8 bases lining up with TRBD1. Germline V gives CDR1 WNHNN, CDR2 SYGVQD (reference sequence). J lost 8 bases, V lost 2 bases, and 8 bases had no gene match. The CDR3 is 15 amino acids. CDR3 protein: CASSEVGTGRYEQFF. DNA of the CDR3: TGCGCCAGCAGTGAGGTAGGGACAGGTCGTTATGAGCAGTTCTTC.